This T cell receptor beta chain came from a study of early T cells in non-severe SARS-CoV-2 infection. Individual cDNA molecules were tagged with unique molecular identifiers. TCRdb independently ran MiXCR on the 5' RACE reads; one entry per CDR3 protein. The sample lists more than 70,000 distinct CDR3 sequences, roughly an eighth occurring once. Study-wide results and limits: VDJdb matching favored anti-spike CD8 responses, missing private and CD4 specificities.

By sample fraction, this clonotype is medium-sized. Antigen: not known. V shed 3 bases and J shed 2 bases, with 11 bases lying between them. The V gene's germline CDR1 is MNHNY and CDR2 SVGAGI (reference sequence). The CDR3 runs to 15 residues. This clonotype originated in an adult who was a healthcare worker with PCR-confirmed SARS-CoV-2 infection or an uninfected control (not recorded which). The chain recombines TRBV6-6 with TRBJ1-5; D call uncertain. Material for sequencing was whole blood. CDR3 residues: CASSYTLGGNQPQHF. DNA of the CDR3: TGTGCCAGCAGTTATACCCTCGGGGGCAATCAGCCCCAGCATTTT.